Each of the 9 T cell receptor beta chains below was sequenced from the same sample in a study of T-cell memory formation after mild COVID-19. TCRdb fed the 5' RACE reads into MiXCR, producing one record per CDR3 protein. The data contain 300,000 to 350,000 distinct CDR3 sequences, roughly 13% of them singletons. The sequenced sample was PBMCs or a T cell subset sorted from them (not recorded which). Source of these receptors: a man aged 18 to 29 who had mild COVID-19 (a few samples of this study predate the infection). Cell type and time point are not known.

This clonotype has just a few counts. The V and J genes are TRBV5-5 and TRBJ1-5, with TRBD1 matching over 9 bases. The germline gives CDR1 SGHKS, CDR2 YYEKEE (reference sequence). The CDR3 contains 17 residues. With V trimmed by 4 bases and J by 9 bases, 17 bases remained unmatched. DNA of the CDR3: TGTGCCAGCAGCCTTGTTAATCTTCGGACAGGGGTGCGGCCCCAGCATTTT. Translating gives CASSLVNLRTGVRPQHF.

The chain joins TRBV6-5 to TRBJ1-1; maybe TRBD1 (6 bases). Germline lookup yields CDR1 MNHEY and CDR2 SVGAGI. The CDR3 length is 15 residues. The V gene lost 2 bases and the J gene lost 4 bases, with 14 bases spanning the gap. The CDR3 here is CASSYRAQGATEAFF. In nucleotides, the CDR3 is TGTGCCAGCAGTTACAGGGCACAGGGTGCCACTGAAGCTTTCTTT.

This clonotype was seen ten or more times. The rearrangement links TRBV11-2 to TRBJ1-5; D not resolved. The CDR3 covers 14 residues. V gave up 1 base and J gave up 2 bases, with 6 bases separating them. CDR1 is SGHAT, CDR2 FQNNGV, per germline. CDR3 in DNA: TGTGCCAGCAGCTTAGTCTCTGGCAATCAGCCCCAGCATTTT. Its translation: CASSLVSGNQPQHF.

This chain connects TRBV18 to TRBJ2-1, with a possible D match to TRBD2 (5 bases). The CDR3 is 15 amino acids. Per germline, CDR1 KGHSH and CDR2 LQKENI. V was shortened by 0 bases and J by 8 bases, with 14 bases between the two germline ends. CDR3 region: CASSPPPGKNYEQFF. The CDR3 region has the DNA TGTGCCAGCTCACCACCCCCGGGGAAAAACTATGAGCAGTTCTTC. The full variable domain, its missing parts supplied by reference TRBV18 and TRBJ2-1, is NAGVMQNPRHLVRRRGQEARLRCSPMKGHSHVYWYRQLPEEGLKFMVYLQKENIIDESGMPKERFSAEFPKEGPSILRIQQVVRGDSAAYFCASSPPPGKNYEQFFGPGTRLTVL.

The rearrangement uses TRBV20-1 and TRBJ1-1; tentative D call: TRBD1 (5 bases). V was cut by 5 bases and J by 0 bases, with 10 bases left in between. Germline V CDR1 and CDR2: DFQATT, SNEGSKA (reference sequence). The CDR3 sequence is 13 residues long. CDR3 sequence reads: CSAQKGMNTEAFF. The CDR3 region has the DNA TGCAGTGCTCAAAAGGGGATGAACACTGAAGCTTTCTTT.

This rearrangement joins TRBV5-6 to TRBJ1-2; D unresolved. CDR1 SGHDT and CDR2 YYEEEE come from the germline V gene. CDR3 length: 16 residues. Trimming took 0 bases from V and 0 from J, leaving 12 bases between them. The chain's CDR3 is CASSLVEGSANYGYTF. CDR3 sequence (DNA): TGTGCCAGCAGCTTGGTTGAAGGATCCGCTAACTATGGCTACACCTTC. The entire variable domain, with the rest obtained from reference TRBV5-6 and TRBJ1-2, is as follows: DAGVTQSPTHLIKTRGQQVTLRCSPKSGHDTVSWYQQALGQGPQFIFQYYEEEERQRGNFPDRFSGHQFPNYSSELNVNALLLGDSALYLCASSLVEGSANYGYTFGSGTRLTVV.

This clonotype was recorded many times. The V gene is TRBV7-6, the J gene TRBJ1-2; 8 nucleotides match TRBD1. The V gene's germline CDR1 is SGHVS and CDR2 FNYEAQ. This CDR3 comprises 15 residues. V lost 5 bases to trimming and J lost 3 bases; unmatched junction nucleotides: 8. The CDR3 sequence is CASSLGTGGDYGYTF. In DNA form, the CDR3 reads TGTGCCAGCAGCCTAGGGACAGGAGGTGACTATGGCTACACCTTC.

The V gene is TRBV7-2, the J gene TRBJ1-2; 9 bases align to TRBD1. The germline CDR1 and CDR2 sequences are SGHTA and FQGNSA. The CDR3 is 14 residues long. Trimming took 4 bases from V and 3 from J; bases not matched to a gene: 3. As DNA, the CDR3 is TGTGCCAGCAGCTCCGGGACAGGGTACTATGGCTACACCTTC. Residues: CASSSGTGYYGYTF.

The chain joins TRBV9 to TRBJ2-3; D may correspond to TRBD1 or TRBD2 (5 bases each). From germline, CDR1 is SGDLS and CDR2 YYNGEE. The CDR3 covers 15 residues. Between the trimmed V and J ends, which lost 2 bases and 6 bases, there was a span of 16 bases. The CDR3 sequence is CASSVGTGPRDTQYF. CDR3 DNA: TGTGCCAGCAGCGTTGGGACCGGGCCTCGGGATACGCAGTATTTT.